This TCR beta chain appears in the sequencing data of a study of blood T cells in healthy people across ages. Turning to the study itself: In model experiments, template switching was able to capture about one barcoded beta molecule for every two T cells that were present.

The use of a sample-barcoded 5' primer and a J-beta primer mix characterized a second PCR of about 6 to 11 cycles. A tag from a template-switch adaptor with 12 random nucleotides marked each cDNA molecule. A single record per CDR3 protein comes from TCRdb applying MiXCR to the 5' RACE reads. The sample records over a million distinct CDR3 sequences, approximately 40% being singletons. Donors were healthy Caucasian individuals from Russia aged roughly 6 to 95. A remark on this clonotype: Mismatch with germline at one junction end may stem from a read error.

The CDR3 runs to 15 residues. In germline, CDR1 is MGHRA, CDR2 YSYEKL. The sequence was collected from a woman under 30 in good health. The chain carries TRBV4-1 and TRBJ1-2; 8 bases agree with TRBD1. Sample: blood. The CDR3 reads CASSQGWSGGDGHTF. The CDR3 nucleotides read TGCGCCAGCAGCCAGGGTTGGTCAGGGGGCGATGGCCACACCTTC.